Shown below are 12 T cell receptor beta chains from a single sample sequenced in a study of vaccination and CD4 T cells after COVID-19. At the Johns Hopkins FTIC core, DNA taken from cultured CD4+ T cells was sequenced by way of the Oncomine TCR Beta short-read assay. Using its own MiXCR run on the PCR reads, TCRdb lists one record per CDR3 protein. This sample yields 22,000 or so distinct CDR3 sequences, of which around 45% are seen a single time; approximately 14% belongs to the top ten. The treatment here: roughly nine-day PBMC culture with coronavirus spike peptide pools or control peptides (ViraFEST assay). Their antigens remain unidentified. Sequenced input: CD4+ T cells from blood, cultured in vitro. The receptors were gathered from a human donor who had recovered from COVID-19.

The chain couples TRBV2 to TRBJ1-1, with TRBD1 matching 8 bases. The germline V gene has CDR1 SNHLY and CDR2 FYNNEI. The length of the CDR3 is 14 residues. V shed 6 bases and J 4 bases; nucleotides not matched to a gene: 7. The CDR3 here is CASSTGGRGTEAFF. The CDR3 nucleotides are TGTGCCAGCAGCACAGGGGGGCGCGGCACTGAAGCTTTCTTT.

This clonotype was seen a few times. J is TRBJ1-5 and V is TRBV20-1; unclear D gene. Trimming shortened V by 4 bases and J by 6 bases, and 16 bases separated the two germline ends. This CDR3 is 14 amino acids long. In germline, CDR1 is DFQATT, CDR2 SNEGSKA (reference sequence). The CDR3 DNA sequence: TGCAGTGCTAAAGGACTCGGGAAGAGTCAGCCCCAGCATTTT. Amino acid sequence: CSAKGLGKSQPQHF.

This clonotype was detected once. This chain joins TRBV6-1 and TRBJ2-7; D gene ambiguous. V was trimmed by 4 bases and J by 3 bases, leaving 7 bases between them. The CDR3 has 12 residues. CDR1 is MNHNS, CDR2 SASEGT, per germline. Written as DNA, the CDR3 is TGTGCCAGCAGTGGGACCCTCTACGAGCAGTACTTC. This codes for CASSGTLYEQYF.

The rearrangement uses TRBV7-8 and TRBJ2-5; TRBD1 matches 9 bases. V lost 5 bases to trimming and J lost 5 bases; unmatched junction nucleotides: 9. Germline CDR1 and CDR2: SGHVS and FQNEAQ. The CDR3 is made up of 15 amino acids. The CDR3, as DNA: TGTGCCAGCAGCCTGGAGCACAGGGGGCTGGAGACCCAGTACTTC. Encoded protein: CASSLEHRGLETQYF.

This rearrangement joins TRBV7-9 to TRBJ2-7; tentatively, D is TRBD1 (6 bases). The ends were cut back, 2 bases at V and 2 bases at J, with 10 bases in the middle. Germline assignment: CDR1 SEHNR and CDR2 FQNEAQ (reference sequence). The CDR3 has 14 residues. This chain's CDR3 is CASSLFEGAYEQYF. The CDR3 nucleotides read TGTGCCAGCAGCTTATTCGAGGGGGCCTACGAGCAGTACTTC. Complete variable domain (other parts from reference TRBV7-9 and TRBJ2-7): DTGVSQNPRHKITKRGQNVTFRCDPISEHNRLYWYRQTLGQGPEFLTYFQNEAQLEKSRLLSDRFSAERPKGSFSTLEIQRTEQGDSAMYLCASSLFEGAYEQYFGPGTRLTVT.

This clonotype was counted only a few times. The CDR3: CASSQSEGPTSYEQYF. CDR3 DNA: TGCGCCAGCAGTCAATCCGAGGGGCCAACGTCCTACGAGCAGTACTTC. This chain uses TRBV23-1 with TRBJ2-7, with D tentatively TRBD1 or TRBD2 (5 bases each). TRBV23-1 belongs to the ORF category, with a function that is uncertain. V was trimmed by 0 bases and J by 1 base, leaving 13 bases between them. This CDR3 has 16 residues.

J is TRBJ2-7 and V is TRBV10-3, with a weak D call TRBD2 (6 bases). Trimming removed 0 bases at V and 6 bases at J, with 9 bases between. The CDR3 is 13 amino acids. Per the germline V gene, CDR1 is ENHRY and CDR2 is SYGVKD. CDR3 sequence (DNA): TGTGCCATCAGTGAGTCGGGAGGTGGCGAGCAGTACTTC. Protein product: CAISESGGGEQYF.

This clonotype occurred a few times. CDR3: CASSDSGGATDTQYF. CDR3 nucleotides: TGTGCCAGCAGTGATAGCGGGGGGGCCACAGATACGCAGTATTTT. The genes are TRBV6-1 and TRBJ2-3, with TRBD2 matching 11 bases. The length of the CDR3 is 15 residues. J was trimmed by 2 bases and V by 3 bases; bases with no gene match: 1. CDR1 is MNHNS and CDR2 is SASEGT in the germline V gene.

V is TRBV27 and J is TRBJ2-5; D perhaps matches TRBD2 (6 bases). There are 14 residues in the CDR3. Germline V lookup: CDR1 MNHEY, CDR2 SMNVEV (reference sequence). The germline V and J ends were trimmed by 2 bases and 5 bases, with 12 bases remaining between them. The CDR3 loop reads CASSLVSSVETQYF. CDR3 coding DNA: TGTGCCAGCAGTTTAGTTTCTAGCGTGGAGACCCAGTACTTC.

This chain joins TRBV7-2 and TRBJ2-1; D remains ambiguous. CDR3 length: 13 amino acids. The germline CDR1 and CDR2 sequences are SGHTA and FQGNSA. V was trimmed by 1 base and J by 8 bases, leaving 9 bases between them. In DNA, the CDR3 is TGTGCCAGCAGCTTAGGCCCCCGGGATGAGCAGTTCTTC. This gives the protein CASSLGPRDEQFF.

This chain links TRBV6-5 with TRBJ2-7; D is perhaps TRBD1 (5 bases). The CDR3 covers 13 residues. CDR1 is MNHEY and CDR2 is SVGAGI in the germline V gene. Trimming pared 4 bases from V and 3 bases from J, leaving 10 bases between. The CDR3 region has the DNA TGTGCCAGCAGTTCAGGGCTCCACTACGAGCAGTACTTC. Protein: CASSSGLHYEQYF.

V and J are TRBV4-2 and TRBJ2-2, with TRBD2 matching 9 bases. The CDR3 extends over 18 amino acids. V shed 2 bases and J 7 bases; nucleotides not matched to a gene: 14. Germline assignment: CDR1 LGHNA and CDR2 YNFKEQ. Written as DNA, the CDR3 is TGTGCCAGCAGCCAAAAGATGGCGGGAGGGCTATTGAGCGGGGAGCTGTTTTTT. It codes for CASSQKMAGGLLSGELFF.